The subject of this entry is one T cell receptor (beta chain). What it recognizes is unknown. This sample stems from a study of response to subunit inactivated influenza vaccine. Study outcomes and limitations: Authors suggested each seasonal influenza vaccination recruits few new T cells.

The CDR3 loop spans 16 amino acids. CDR1 and CDR2 (germline): MGHRA, YSYEKL. Trimming took 4 bases from V and 2 from J, leaving 15 bases between them. TCRdb itself ran the RT-PCR reads through MiXCR, one entry per CDR3 protein. The sample holds roughly 710,000 distinct CDR3 sequences, around 15% seen once. Sample: PBMCs from blood, taken 14 to 15 days before vaccination. The chain employs TRBV4-1 and TRBJ2-4; D is uncertain. This receptor was taken from a man in his fifties or sixties who received an inactivated influenza vaccine. CDR3 DNA sequence: TGCGCCAGCAGCCTCGGTCCGCCGCGGACCAAAAACATTCAGTACTTC. It specifies CASSLGPPRTKNIQYF.